This TCR beta chain originates from a study of cytomegalovirus exposure and HLA in healthy donors. As for the study in general: There were 350 to 450 genotyped donors. Of these, roughly 80% fell in the genetic ancestry cluster associated with self-reported Caucasian donors.

Primers: 60 Vbeta forward and 13 Jbeta reverse. The assay was immunoSEQ multiplex PCR, and TCRdb's table has in-frame clones only and misses some. Of hundreds of thousands of clones listed, around nine tenths are singletons. This clone occurred once. Its target is unknown. Overall study findings and caveats: As a later analysis revealed, most CMV-associated TCR beta chains appeared HLA-restricted. Per published reports, the classifier diagnosed cytomegalovirus status with high specificity and sensitivity.

This sequence was found in a woman aged 18-29 years in good health and CMV-seronegative. Sequenced: PBMCs.

The CDR3 DNA reads as TGTGCCTGGAGCGGGGGGAAGCTTGGGTCTAGCCCGAGCTCCTACGAGCAGTACTTC. Amino acid sequence: CAWSGGKLGSSPSSYEQYF. The chain couples TRBV30 to TRBJ2-5, with 7 bases that match TRBD2. The J call may be wrong; the DNA end is better matched by TRBJ2-7. The CDR3 spans 19 residues. The germline gives CDR1 GTSNPN, CDR2 SVGIG (reference sequence).